Listed below are T cell receptor beta chains from one sample, sequenced in a study of T cells in Graves' hyperthyroidism and ophthalmopathy. Via MiXCR, TCRdb re-called the multiplex PCR reads, giving one row per CDR3 protein. In the table there are over 300,000 distinct CDR3 sequences, roughly an eighth of which are singletons. Source material: blood. The receptor set was obtained from a woman in her 40s with Graves' ophthalmopathy. Each CDR3 is given with its conserved first and last residue. D genes are given only for firm matches. Size is stated for part of the rows, as once, few or many counts, or as a class when the clone is expanded.

d_call	clone_size	v_call	j_call	cdr3_nt	cdr3_aa
-	many	TRBV15	TRBJ1-5	TGTGCCACCAGCAGAGATCTCCTTTCTAGGGGCTTGGGCGTTGGCAATCAGCCCCAGCATTTT	CATSRDLLSRGLGVGNQPQHF
-	many	TRBV28	TRBJ2-5	TGTGCCAGCAGTTGGCCGCGCGAGGGGCCCTGGTCGGAGACCCAGTACTTC	CASSWPREGPWSETQYF
-	-	TRBV11-2	TRBJ2-7	TGTGCCAGCACACTTAGCGGAGGCGAGCAGTACTTC	CASTLSGGEQYF
TRBD1	many	TRBV20-1	TRBJ2-7	TGCAGTGCTAGACCCCGGGACAGGGGGCCCTACGAGCAGTACTTC	CSARPRDRGPYEQYF
-	many	TRBV19	TRBJ1-5	TGTGCCAGTAGTATAGACACCAATCAGCCCCAGCATTTT	CASSIDTNQPQHF
-	-	TRBV18	TRBJ2-5	TGTGCCAGCTCAATCACTAGTTCCGAGACCCAGTACTTC	CASSITSSETQYF
-	many	TRBV28	TRBJ1-1	TGTGCCAGCAGTTTATTCCTAGGGGACGCTGAAGCTTTCTTT	CASSLFLGDAEAFF
TRBD1	few	TRBV7-8	TRBJ1-5	TGTGCCAGCAGCTTGGGGACAGGGTCGGGGCCCCAGCATTTT	CASSLGTGSGPQHF
-	few	TRBV12-3/TRBV12-4	TRBJ1-2	TGTGCCAGCAGTTTAAATCTGGGGACCCTTAAGTATGACTACACCTTC	CASSLNLGTLKYDYTF
TRBD2	few	TRBV12-3/TRBV12-4	TRBJ2-5	TGTGCCAGCAGTTACGGTTCCCTAGCGGGGGTACAAGAGACCCAGTACTTC	CASSYGSLAGVQETQYF
-	many	TRBV7-9	TRBJ1-6	TGTGCCAGCAGCCAAAATCGTCGGGGTGGTTCACCCCTCCACTTT	CASSQNRRGGSPLHF
-	many	TRBV15	TRBJ1-1	TGTGCCACCAGCAGACCCCGACTAGGAAATACTGAAGCTTTCTTT	CATSRPRLGNTEAFF
TRBD2	many	TRBV27	TRBJ2-3	TGTGCCAGCAGTTCATTTAGCGGGGGGATCACAGATACGCAGTATTTT	CASSSFSGGITDTQYF
TRBD1	many	TRBV12-5	TRBJ1-4	TGTGCTAGTGGGCCATTCAGGGGGAGACGAGCAACTAATGAAAAACTGTTTTTT	CASGPFRGRRATNEKLFF
-	few	TRBV19	TRBJ1-1	TGTGCCAGTAGTATTCTGCCCGGAGTGAACACTGAAGCTTTCTTT	CASSILPGVNTEAFF
-	many	TRBV7-2	TRBJ1-2	TGTGCCAGCACCCAAGGTGTTATCTCCCCTCCCTCTAACTATGGCTACACCTTC	CASTQGVISPPSNYGYTF
TRBD1	-	TRBV19	TRBJ1-6	TGTGCCACAAGAGGTAGGGAGGGGGCATATTCACCCCTCCACTTT	CATRGREGAYSPLHF
-	many	TRBV2	TRBJ2-3	TGTGCCAGCACCCCCAGGGGGGCCCGCACAGATACGCAGTATTTT	CASTPRGARTDTQYF
TRBD2	many	TRBV28	TRBJ2-5	TGTGCCAGCAGTTTCCTAGCGGGAGGGCCGCGGGAGACCCAGTACTTC	CASSFLAGGPRETQYF
TRBD2	-	TRBV5-1	TRBJ2-5	TGCGCCAGCAGCTCCGGACTAGCGGGGGGCATCGGAGAGACCCAGTACTTC	CASSSGLAGGIGETQYF
-	many	TRBV6-1	TRBJ1-1	TGTGCCAGCAGTGAAGCGCTTTCCGGGATGAACACTGAAGCTTTCTTT	CASSEALSGMNTEAFF
TRBD1	many	TRBV18	TRBJ2-1	TGTGCCAGCTCATGGGACAGGGAGGCGTACAATGAGCAGTTCTTC	CASSWDREAYNEQFF
TRBD2	-	TRBV20-1	TRBJ2-1	TGCAGTGCTAGGGTTCTTGGAGTAGCGGGAGGAGGTGGCTCCTACAATGAGCAGTTCTTC	CSARVLGVAGGGGSYNEQFF
-	many	TRBV2	TRBJ2-3	TGTGCCAGCAGCCTACAGGGTGATTCGGCAGATACGCAGTATTTT	CASSLQGDSADTQYF
-	many	TRBV28	TRBJ2-3	TGTGCCAGCAGTAACAGCCCCAGGGTCAGCACAGATACGCAGTATTTT	CASSNSPRVSTDTQYF
TRBD2	many	TRBV24-1	TRBJ2-1	TGTGCCACCAGTGATTTGCCCCGGGGTAGCGGGGGGGCTTGGAATGAGCAGTTCTTC	CATSDLPRGSGGAWNEQFF
-	few	TRBV20-1	TRBJ2-7	TGCAGTGCTAGGACACTTTACGAGCAGTACTTC	CSARTLYEQYF
-	few	TRBV3-1	TRBJ2-1	TGTGCCAGCAGCCAAGTGGGGGGCCGGGATGAGCAGTTCTTC	CASSQVGGRDEQFF
-	many	TRBV7-9	TRBJ2-7	TGTGCCAGCAGCTCCGGCCTCACGGCCTACGAGCAGTACTTC	CASSSGLTAYEQYF
-	-	TRBV5-5	TRBJ2-5	TGTGCCAACAGCTTGGTCGATCGGGGCATCCAGTACTTC	CANSLVDRGIQYF
TRBD1	-	TRBV30	TRBJ1-1	TGTGCCTGGAGTCCAGGGGGGACTGAAGCTTTCTTT	CAWSPGGTEAFF
TRBD1	once	TRBV7-8	TRBJ1-5	TGTGCCAACAGTTTCGCTAACTGGGACAGGCGAAATAGCAATCAGCCCCAGCATTTT	CANSFANWDRRNSNQPQHF
-	few	TRBV20-1	TRBJ2-1	TGCAGTGCTAGAGGGGGAACAGGGCTTGGTTCGGATCAGTTCTTC	CSARGGTGLGSDQFF
TRBD1	many	TRBV12-3/TRBV12-4	TRBJ2-1	TGTGCCAGCAGCCCGCAACAGGGGGTGGGGAACAATGAGCAGTTCTTC	CASSPQQGVGNNEQFF
TRBD2	many	TRBV20-1	TRBJ2-3	TGCAGTGCTACCGGGACTAGCGCGTTTACGGGGAGGATAGATACGCAGTATTTT	CSATGTSAFTGRIDTQYF
-	-	TRBV3-1	TRBJ2-1	TGTGCCAGCAGCCAAACCTTCTACAATGAGCAGTTCTTC	CASSQTFYNEQFF
-	-	TRBV6-1	TRBJ2-1	TGTGCCACAAAGCCCACGGCGCTAGCGACCCGGCAGTTCTTC	CATKPTALATRQFF